Listed below are T cell receptor beta chains from one sample, sequenced in a study of cytotoxic CD8 clonotypes in ibrutinib-treated CLL. Assay: immunoSEQ multiplex PCR; the TCRdb copy retains only in-frame clones and omits some. Altogether 150,000 to 250,000 clones are present, around 72% being singletons, with the ten largest covering around an eighth. The sample consisted of PBMCs, taken after 24 months of ibrutinib treatment. Every receptor here comes from a human donor with chronic lymphocytic leukemia. Both conserved end residues are part of each CDR3. D genes are given only for firm matches. Only some rows state a clone size, as once, few, many or a class for expanded clones.

j_gene: TRBJ1-5
abundance: .
d_gene: TRBD1
v_gene: TRBV28
CDR3aa: CASSPLDRGSNQPQHF
CDR3nt: TGTGCCAGCAGTCCCCTGGACAGGGGGAGCAATCAGCCCCAGCATTTT

j_gene: TRBJ2-7
abundance: .
d_gene: .
v_gene: TRBV19
CDR3aa: CASSHRADLSEQYF
CDR3nt: TGTGCCAGTAGCCATCGGGCCGACCTTTCCGAGCAGTACTTC

j_gene: TRBJ1-2
abundance: .
d_gene: .
v_gene: TRBV14
CDR3aa: CASSQGQVFGYTF
CDR3nt: TGTGCCAGCAGCCAAGGACAGGTCTTTGGCTACACCTTC

j_gene: TRBJ2-1
abundance: once
d_gene: TRBD2
v_gene: TRBV11-3
CDR3aa: CASSSASGSFYNEQFF
CDR3nt: TGTGCCAGCAGCTCCGCTAGCGGGAGTTTTTACAATGAGCAGTTCTTC

j_gene: TRBJ2-7
abundance: .
d_gene: .
v_gene: TRBV2
CDR3aa: CASSENGATYEQYF
CDR3nt: TGTGCCAGCAGTGAGAACGGGGCTACCTACGAGCAGTACTTC

j_gene: TRBJ2-3
abundance: .
d_gene: .
v_gene: TRBV4-1
CDR3aa: CASSQDNTDTQYF
CDR3nt: TGCGCCAGCAGCCAAGACAACACAGATACGCAGTATTTT

j_gene: TRBJ2-4
abundance: .
d_gene: TRBD2
v_gene: TRBV7-2
CDR3aa: CASSSRDQGLAGAKNIQYF
CDR3nt: TGTGCCAGCAGTTCGCGAGACCAAGGACTAGCGGGGGCCAAAAACATTCAGTACTTC

j_gene: TRBJ2-1
abundance: .
d_gene: TRBD2
v_gene: TRBV4-3
CDR3aa: CASSQGLAGGLSNEQFF
CDR3nt: TGCGCCAGCAGCCAAGGACTAGCGGGAGGACTAAGCAATGAGCAGTTCTTC

j_gene: TRBJ2-1
abundance: once
d_gene: .
v_gene: TRBV30
CDR3aa: CAWSPTKNEQFF
CDR3nt: TGTGCCTGGAGTCCGACTAAGAATGAGCAGTTCTTC

j_gene: TRBJ2-5
abundance: .
d_gene: .
v_gene: TRBV7-6
CDR3aa: CASSLAPFQLGETQYF
CDR3nt: TGTGCCAGCAGCTTAGCACCATTCCAGCTGGGGGAGACCCAGTACTTC

j_gene: TRBJ1-5
abundance: few
d_gene: .
v_gene: TRBV7-9
CDR3aa: CASSLGGNNQPQHF
CDR3nt: TGTGCCAGCAGCTTAGGGGGCAACAATCAGCCCCAGCATTTT

j_gene: TRBJ2-1
abundance: .
d_gene: .
v_gene: TRBV5-1
CDR3aa: CASSWDLLVDEQFF
CDR3nt: TGCGCCAGCAGTTGGGACCTCCTAGTCGATGAGCAGTTCTTC

j_gene: TRBJ2-2
abundance: few
d_gene: .
v_gene: TRBV9
CDR3aa: CASSVDGRANTGELFF
CDR3nt: TGTGCCAGCAGCGTAGACGGGAGAGCGAACACCGGGGAGCTGTTTTTT

j_gene: TRBJ2-1
abundance: .
d_gene: TRBD2
v_gene: TRBV18
CDR3aa: CASSFTGLEDNEQFF
CDR3nt: TGTGCCAGCTCATTTACGGGACTAGAGGACAATGAGCAGTTCTTC

j_gene: TRBJ1-2
abundance: .
d_gene: .
v_gene: TRBV30
CDR3aa: CAYQVDYGYTF
CDR3nt: TGTGCCTACCAGGTGGACTATGGCTACACCTTC

j_gene: TRBJ1-2
abundance: .
d_gene: TRBD1
v_gene: TRBV6-5
CDR3aa: CASSSGQVPYGYTF
CDR3nt: TGTGCCAGCAGTTCCGGACAGGTGCCGTATGGCTACACCTTC

j_gene: TRBJ1-1
abundance: once
d_gene: .
v_gene: TRBV6-5
CDR3aa: CASSYSLGDTEAFF
CDR3nt: TGTGCCAGCAGTTACTCTCTGGGAGACACTGAAGCTTTCTTT

j_gene: TRBJ2-3
abundance: .
d_gene: .
v_gene: TRBV18
CDR3aa: CASSPQQGTDTQYF
CDR3nt: TGTGCCAGCTCACCGCAACAAGGCACAGATACGCAGTATTTT

j_gene: TRBJ2-1
abundance: .
d_gene: .
v_gene: TRBV5-1
CDR3aa: CASSLVAREEQFF
CDR3nt: TGCGCCAGCAGCTTGGTGGCCCGAGAAGAGCAGTTCTTC

j_gene: TRBJ1-4
abundance: .
d_gene: .
v_gene: TRBV5-4
CDR3aa: CASRDVGREKLFF
CDR3nt: TGTGCCAGCAGGGACGTCGGGCGGGAGAAACTGTTTTTT

j_gene: TRBJ1-4
abundance: .
d_gene: TRBD1
v_gene: TRBV6-6
CDR3aa: CASSHRGRWDEKLFF
CDR3nt: TGTGCCAGCAGCCACAGGGGGCGGTGGGATGAAAAACTGTTTTTT

j_gene: TRBJ2-3
abundance: few
d_gene: .
v_gene: TRBV19
CDR3aa: CASKDEDVATDTQYF
CDR3nt: TGTGCCAGCAAAGATGAGGACGTCGCCACAGATACGCAGTATTTT

j_gene: TRBJ1-2
abundance: .
d_gene: TRBD1
v_gene: TRBV28
CDR3aa: CASSPNRGPNYGYTF
CDR3nt: TGTGCCAGCAGTCCTAACAGGGGGCCTAACTATGGCTACACCTTC

j_gene: TRBJ2-1
abundance: .
d_gene: TRBD2
v_gene: TRBV5-1
CDR3aa: CASSWGLAGVVREQFF
CDR3nt: TGCGCCAGCAGCTGGGGACTAGCGGGAGTGGTGCGGGAGCAGTTCTTC

j_gene: TRBJ1-3
abundance: .
d_gene: .
v_gene: TRBV20-1
CDR3aa: CSALFGNTIYF
CDR3nt: TGCAGTGCTCTCTTTGGAAACACCATATATTTT

j_gene: TRBJ2-7
abundance: .
d_gene: TRBD2
v_gene: TRBV6-5
CDR3aa: CASSSGGEQYF
CDR3nt: TGTGCCAGCAGTTCGGGGGGCGAGCAGTACTTC

j_gene: TRBJ1-1
abundance: .
d_gene: .
v_gene: TRBV5-1
CDR3aa: CASSAGSRTPVEAFF
CDR3nt: TGCGCCAGCAGCGCCGGGAGCCGAACCCCTGTTGAAGCTTTCTTT

j_gene: TRBJ2-7
abundance: .
d_gene: TRBD2
v_gene: TRBV6-5
CDR3aa: CASSYGAGESEQYF
CDR3nt: TGTGCCAGCAGTTACGGGGCGGGAGAGAGTGAGCAGTACTTC

j_gene: TRBJ2-7
abundance: .
d_gene: .
v_gene: TRBV6-5
CDR3aa: CASSGLGSSYEQYF
CDR3nt: TGTGCCAGCAGTGGACTGGGGAGCTCCTACGAGCAGTACTTC

j_gene: TRBJ2-3
abundance: .
d_gene: .
v_gene: TRBV29-1
CDR3aa: CSVERGGDTQYF
CDR3nt: TGCAGCGTTGAGAGGGGGGGAGATACGCAGTATTTT

j_gene: TRBJ2-2
abundance: .
d_gene: .
v_gene: TRBV6-5
CDR3aa: CASSYSFPQNTGELFF
CDR3nt: TGTGCCAGCAGTTACTCGTTCCCCCAGAACACCGGGGAGCTGTTTTTT

j_gene: TRBJ1-5
abundance: .
d_gene: .
v_gene: TRBV19
CDR3aa: CASSFRSNQPQHF
CDR3nt: TGTGCCAGTAGCTTCCGTAGCAATCAGCCCCAGCATTTT

j_gene: TRBJ2-7
abundance: .
d_gene: .
v_gene: TRBV5-1
CDR3aa: CASSLVPGAYEQYF
CDR3nt: TGCGCCAGCAGCTTGGTTCCGGGAGCCTACGAGCAGTACTTC

j_gene: TRBJ2-7
abundance: .
d_gene: .
v_gene: TRBV10-3
CDR3aa: CAISVDGFHEQYF
CDR3nt: TGTGCCATCAGTGTGGATGGGTTCCACGAGCAGTACTTC

j_gene: TRBJ1-1
abundance: .
d_gene: TRBD1
v_gene: TRBV5-1
CDR3aa: CASSLGQGSNTEAFF
CDR3nt: TGCGCCAGCAGCTTAGGACAGGGGTCGAACACTGAAGCTTTCTTT

j_gene: TRBJ2-1
abundance: .
d_gene: .
v_gene: TRBV5-1
CDR3aa: CASRYTPSQEGFF
CDR3nt: TGCGCCAGCAGGTACACCCCTTCCCAAGAGGGGTTCTTC

j_gene: TRBJ2-1
abundance: .
d_gene: .
v_gene: TRBV5-6
CDR3aa: CASSLVGDLSYNEQFF
CDR3nt: TGTGCCAGCAGCTTGGTGGGAGACCTCTCCTACAATGAGCAGTTCTTC

j_gene: TRBJ1-1
abundance: .
d_gene: .
v_gene: TRBV27
CDR3aa: CASSLGRQMNTEAFF
CDR3nt: TGTGCCAGCAGTCTTGGGCGACAGATGAACACTGAAGCTTTCTTT

j_gene: TRBJ1-1
abundance: .
d_gene: .
v_gene: TRBV2
CDR3aa: CASSEAGAEAFF
CDR3nt: TGTGCCAGCAGCGAAGCGGGGGCTGAAGCTTTCTTT

j_gene: TRBJ2-5
abundance: .
d_gene: TRBD2
v_gene: TRBV11-3
CDR3aa: CASSSGLVGETQYF
CDR3nt: TGTGCCAGCAGCTCGGGACTAGTTGGGGAGACCCAGTACTTC

j_gene: TRBJ1-2
abundance: few
d_gene: TRBD1
v_gene: TRBV19
CDR3aa: CASSRDSYYGYTF
CDR3nt: TGTGCCAGTTCCAGGGACAGCTACTATGGCTACACCTTC

j_gene: TRBJ2-1
abundance: .
d_gene: TRBD2
v_gene: TRBV7-7
CDR3aa: CASSLTSGRLTSYNEQFF
CDR3nt: TGTGCTAGCAGCTTAACTAGCGGGAGGCTTACCTCCTACAATGAGCAGTTCTTC

j_gene: TRBJ2-2
abundance: .
d_gene: .
v_gene: TRBV19
CDR3aa: CASSSPMTGELFF
CDR3nt: TGTGCCAGTAGTTCCCCTATGACCGGGGAGCTGTTTTTT

j_gene: TRBJ2-7
abundance: .
d_gene: .
v_gene: TRBV15
CDR3aa: CATSNAGNAYEQYF
CDR3nt: TGTGCCACCAGCAATGCAGGGAACGCCTACGAGCAGTACTTC

j_gene: TRBJ1-2
abundance: .
d_gene: .
v_gene: TRBV9
CDR3aa: CASSPRTATLPLYGYTF
CDR3nt: TGTGCCAGCAGCCCAAGGACAGCCACCCTTCCCCTCTATGGCTACACCTTC

j_gene: TRBJ2-5
abundance: .
d_gene: .
v_gene: TRBV5-6
CDR3aa: CASSQGETQYF
CDR3nt: TGTGCCAGCAGCCAAGGAGAGACCCAGTACTTC

j_gene: TRBJ2-7
abundance: .
d_gene: .
v_gene: TRBV30
CDR3aa: CAWSVRFGSPYEQYF
CDR3nt: TGTGCCTGGAGTGTAAGGTTTGGCTCCCCCTACGAGCAGTACTTC

j_gene: TRBJ2-2
abundance: .
d_gene: .
v_gene: TRBV29-1
CDR3aa: CSVEGPKKRGNTGELFF
CDR3nt: TGCAGCGTTGAAGGGCCTAAAAAAAGAGGGAACACCGGGGAGCTGTTTTTT